The next 25 T cell receptor beta chains were all read from a single sample in a study of OX40 agonist ivuxolimab in advanced cancers. The method was immunoSEQ multiplex PCR; TCRdb's version includes in-frame clones alone and lacks a portion of them. The sample has roughly 48,000 clones, around 85% seen once. The sample consisted of CD4+ or CD8+ T cells sorted from blood, taken in a trial of the OX40 agonist ivuxolimab. Receptor source: an adult with an advanced solid tumor such as melanoma, head and neck, liver or kidney cancer.

J is TRBJ1-3 and V is TRBV19; 7 bases are shared with TRBD1. The CDR3 consists of 16 residues. Germline V gene data show CDR1 as LNHDA and CDR2 as SQIVND (reference sequence). V shed 5 bases and J 2 bases; nucleotides not matched to a gene: 9. The CDR3 nucleotides are TGTGCCAGTAGTTTCCCCCGGACAGGTACTGGAAACACCATATATTTT. Encoded protein: CASSFPRTGTGNTIYF. The full variable domain, completed using reference TRBV19 and TRBJ1-3, is DGGITQSPKYLFRKEGQNVTLSCEQNLNHDAMYWYRQDPGQGLRLIYYSQIVNDFQKGDIAEGYSVSREKKESFPLTVTSAQKNPTAFYLCASSFPRTGTGNTIYFGEGSWLTVV.

The V call is TRBV27, the J call TRBJ2-1; D is possibly TRBD1 (5 bases). V lost 3 bases, J lost 9 bases, and 18 bases lay in between. Germline V gives CDR1 MNHEY, CDR2 SMNVEV (reference sequence). There are 15 residues in the CDR3. The CDR3 nucleotides are TGTGCCAGCAGTTTCACCGCCGACGGGCAGGGTGAGCAGTTCTTC. Protein sequence: CASSFTADGQGEQFF.

The CDR3 DNA follows: TGTGCCAGTAGCGCCTCGGACAGGGACTACGAGCAGTACTTC. This translates into CASSASDRDYEQYF. This rearrangement joins TRBV19 to TRBJ2-7, with 8 nucleotides matching TRBD1. With V trimmed by 6 bases and J by 3 bases, 7 bases remained unmatched. The CDR3 runs to 14 residues. Per the germline V gene, CDR1 is LNHDA and CDR2 is SQIVND (reference sequence).

The chain recombines TRBV2 with TRBJ1-2; D gene uncertain. The CDR3 runs 15 residues. CDR1 SNHLY and CDR2 FYNNEI come from the germline V gene. Trimming removed 1 base from V and 4 bases from J, with 13 bases in between. CDR3 region: CASSEVLNPLYGYTF. The CDR3 DNA reads as TGTGCCAGCAGTGAAGTATTAAACCCCCTCTATGGCTACACCTTC.

V usage is TRBV6-5 and J usage is TRBJ2-7; D could derive from TRBD1 or TRBD2 (5 bases each). Deletions cut 8 bases from V and 2 bases from J, with 13 bases between. CDR1 and CDR2 from the germline V gene are MNHEY and SVGAGI. CDR3 size: 13 residues. CDR3 nucleotide sequence: TGTGCCAGCTCCCGGGGCAGGACCTACGAGCAGTACTTC. It yields the protein CASSRGRTYEQYF.

This clone appeared a few times. The chain recombines TRBV6-6 with TRBJ1-1; D call uncertain. Trimming pared 10 bases from V and 4 bases from J, leaving 7 bases between. Germline CDR1 is MNHNY and CDR2 is SVGAGI (reference sequence). This CDR3 contains 10 residues. This chain's CDR3 is CATSRTEAFF. The CDR3 region has the DNA TGTGCCACTTCTCGCACTGAAGCTTTCTTT.

CDR3 loop: CAHRWQGGTEAFF. CDR3 in DNA: TGTGCCCACCGCTGGCAGGGGGGCACTGAAGCTTTCTTT. The rearrangement uses TRBV6-6 and TRBJ1-1, with 7 bases fitting TRBD1. Germline values: CDR1 MNHNY, CDR2 SVGAGI (reference sequence). The junction had 10 bases not matched to a gene; V was cut back by 11 bases and J by 4 bases. The CDR3 length is 13 residues.

The chain carries TRBV6-1 and TRBJ2-7, with D maybe TRBD2 (5 bases). The germline V and J ends were trimmed by 4 bases and 4 bases, with 11 bases remaining between them. The CDR3 is made up of 13 amino acids. Germline V gene sequence: CDR1 MNHNS, CDR2 SASEGT. The CDR3 spells CASSGERGYEQYF. CDR3 coding DNA: TGTGCCAGCAGTGGGGAGAGAGGATACGAGCAGTACTTC.

The V and J genes are TRBV28 and TRBJ1-2, with D possibly being TRBD1 (6 bases). The germline V gene encodes CDR1 MDHEN and CDR2 SYDVKM. CDR3 size: 15 residues. V gave up 11 bases and J gave up 4 bases, with 23 bases separating them. The CDR3 DNA is TGTGCCGTTCAGGGGACACTCGGAACTCGCTATGGCTACACCTTC. Its translation is CAVQGTLGTRYGYTF.

CDR3 residues: CASSLTGYGGITDTQYF. The CDR3 bases are TGTGCCAGCAGCTTAACAGGCTACGGGGGTATCACAGATACGCAGTATTTT. The V call is TRBV7-3, the J call TRBJ2-3, with D possibly matching TRBD2 (6 bases). Germline values: CDR1 SGHTA, CDR2 FQGTGA. V lost 0 bases to trimming and J lost 2 bases, with 15 bases between them. The CDR3 length is 17 residues.

The chain uses TRBV14 and TRBJ2-1; D might be TRBD2 (6 bases). CDR1 and CDR2 (germline): SGHDN, FVKESK. V was pared by 4 bases and J by 3 bases, with 19 bases between. The length of the CDR3 is 17 residues. The CDR3 coding sequence is TGTGCCAGCAGCCCGCACCTAGGGGCGGGACTCTACAATGAGCAGTTCTTC. Protein sequence: CASSPHLGAGLYNEQFF.

The chain is built from TRBV10-3 and TRBJ2-1; TRBD2 is a possible D gene (5 bases). Deletions cut 5 bases from V and 3 bases from J, with 11 bases between. Germline V CDR1 and CDR2: ENHRY, SYGVKD. The CDR3 totals 14 residues. CDR3 in amino acids: CAISPRGDYNEQFF. CDR3 DNA: TGTGCCATCAGTCCTCGGGGAGACTACAATGAGCAGTTCTTC.

The V gene is TRBV7-6, the J gene TRBJ2-3, with D tentatively TRBD2 (5 bases). V lost 4 bases to trimming and J lost 2 bases, with 7 bases between them. CDR1 and CDR2 (germline): SGHVS, FNYEAQ. The CDR3 length is 13 residues. CDR3 protein: CASSSDYTDTQYF. For the CDR3, the DNA is TGTGCCAGCAGCTCCGACTACACAGATACGCAGTATTTT.

Only a few counts were recorded for this clone. This sequence joins TRBV6-5 and TRBJ1-1; the D gene is possibly TRBD1 (6 bases). This CDR3 region has 14 residues. Germline-derived CDR1 and CDR2 are MNHEY and SVGAGI. The ends were cut back, 2 bases at V and 3 bases at J, with 10 bases in the middle. CDR3 coding DNA: TGTGCCAGCAGTTACAAGACAGGTTACACTGAAGCTTTCTTT. It codes for CASSYKTGYTEAFF.

CDR3 DNA: TGTGCCAGCAGTCGGGTGGGGGACGAGCAGTACTTC. This codes for CASSRVGDEQYF. This chain connects TRBV27 to TRBJ2-5, with D perhaps assigned TRBD1 or TRBD2 (5 bases each). The J call is doubtful: the DNA matches TRBJ2-7 better. The CDR3 is 12 amino acids. Per the germline V gene, CDR1 is MNHEY and CDR2 is SMNVEV (reference sequence).

There are a few counts of this clone. The J gene is TRBJ2-1, the V gene TRBV6-1; D gene uncertain. The ends were cut back, 2 bases at V and 5 bases at J, with 13 bases in the middle. Germline V gives CDR1 MNHNS, CDR2 SASEGT. The CDR3 runs 15 residues. CDR3 nucleotide sequence: TGTGCCAGCAGTGAACCCATCTGGGGTGACAATGAGCAGTTCTTC. Its translation is CASSEPIWGDNEQFF.

The chain has TRBV5-6 and TRBJ2-7; a possible D gene is TRBD1 (5 bases). V was trimmed by 5 bases and J by 2 bases, leaving 8 bases between them. This CDR3 comprises 12 residues. CDR1 is SGHDT and CDR2 is YYEEEE in the germline V gene. CDR3 protein: CASSVGAYEQYF. The CDR3 DNA reads as TGTGCCAGCAGTGTAGGGGCCTACGAGCAGTACTTC.

V is TRBV5-6 and J is TRBJ2-5; no clear D gene. The CDR3 runs to 11 residues. Germline assignment: CDR1 SGHDT and CDR2 YYEEEE. Trimming shortened V by 1 base and J by 5 bases, and 3 bases separated the two germline ends. The CDR3 region is CASSLLETQYF. CDR3 coding DNA: TGTGCCAGCAGCTTGTTGGAGACCCAGTACTTC.

The chain carries TRBV4-2 and TRBJ2-2, with D hard to call. The CDR3 has 19 residues. V lost 1 base and J 4 bases, leaving 22 bases between the germline ends. Germline V gives CDR1 LGHNA, CDR2 YNFKEQ. CDR3 in amino acids: CASSQASGADSPSTGELFF. The CDR3 DNA reads as TGTGCCAGCAGCCAAGCGTCGGGTGCTGATTCTCCGAGCACCGGGGAGCTGTTTTTT.

The chain links TRBV19 to TRBJ2-1, with 10 nucleotides matching TRBD2. V gave up 4 bases and J gave up 5 bases; unmatched junction bases: 8. The CDR3 sequence is 16 residues long. Germline-derived CDR1 and CDR2 are LNHDA and SQIVND (reference sequence). CDR3 nucleotide sequence: TGTGCCAGTAGTACCGTTTCTAGCGGGAGAAACAATGAGCAGTTCTTC. As protein: CASSTVSSGRNNEQFF.

This chain uses TRBV4-3 with TRBJ1-6, with 8 bases fitting TRBD1. The CDR3 is made up of 15 amino acids. V trimming: 4 bases; J trimming: 9 bases; junction bases outside the gene matches: 8. The germline V gene has CDR1 LGHNA and CDR2 YSLEER. In nucleotides, the CDR3 is TGCGCCAGCAGCCCCCAAGGAACAGGGGGTTCACCCCTCCACTTT. Translating gives CASSPQGTGGSPLHF.

This clone showed up just a few times. This rearrangement joins TRBV6-1 to TRBJ2-3; D tentatively fits TRBD1 or TRBD2 (5 bases each). In germline, CDR1 is MNHNS, CDR2 SASEGT. Trimming pared 0 bases from V and 0 bases from J, leaving 16 bases between. The CDR3 loop spans 18 amino acids. The CDR3 coding sequence is TGTGCCAGCAGTGAAGCGAAGGGGCGGGCTGGGAGCACAGATACGCAGTATTTT. Protein sequence: CASSEAKGRAGSTDTQYF.

This rearrangement joins TRBV7-2 to TRBJ2-2, with a possible D match to TRBD2 (5 bases). V lost 4 bases, J lost 7 bases, and 16 bases lay in between. CDR1 and CDR2 from the germline V gene are SGHTA and FQGNSA. The CDR3 extends over 15 amino acids. The CDR3 nucleotides read TGTGCCAGCAGCTCCACCGGACTCCTCGGCGGGGAGCTGTTTTTT. Translating it yields CASSSTGLLGGELFF.

This chain uses TRBV7-2 with TRBJ2-7, with 7 nucleotides matching TRBD1. The germline V gene encodes CDR1 SGHTA and CDR2 FQGNSA. CDR3 size: 15 residues. V lost 6 bases to trimming and J lost 0 bases; unmatched junction nucleotides: 8. The DNA of the CDR3 is TGTGCCAGCAGTTTTGACAGGGATCGCTCCTACGAGCAGTACTTC. This encodes CASSFDRDRSYEQYF.

The V call is TRBV11-3, the J call TRBJ2-7; D uncertain. The CDR3 extends over 13 amino acids. The germline V gene has CDR1 SGHNT and CDR2 YENEEA. V lost 5 bases to trimming and J lost 2 bases, with 10 bases between them. CDR3 residues: CASSPIGAYEQYF. The CDR3, as DNA: TGTGCCAGCAGCCCCATTGGGGCCTACGAGCAGTACTTC.